This TCR beta chain was identified in a study of cytomegalovirus exposure and HLA in healthy donors. Study-level findings and limits: The likely explanation for a cluster of highly shared sequence variants was sequencing artifact.

PCR used 60 Vbeta primers and 13 Jbeta primers. Sequencing was performed with immunoSEQ multiplex PCR; in TCRdb, only in-frame clones are kept and a portion is missing. In the table there are 100,000 to 150,000 clones, approximately 72% of which are singletons. Trimming pared 3 bases from V and 3 bases from J, leaving 4 bases between. The length of the CDR3 is 11 residues. Per the germline V gene, CDR1 is SGHNT and CDR2 is YYREEE (reference sequence). On this clone: The target antigen is unknown. Other DNA variants within this sample encode the same CDR3.

The gene calls are TRBV5-4 and TRBJ2-7; D is unclear. The receptor's source is a man aged 18-30 years in good health and CMV-seronegative. Source material: PBMCs. The CDR3 DNA follows: TGTGCCAGCAGCTCAGGCTACGAGCAGTACTTC. This sequence encodes CASSSGYEQYF.